A single sample is the source of the 15 T cell receptor beta chains below, sequenced in a study of Ad26.COV2.S vaccination and SARS-CoV-2 variants. Clones were sequenced by immunoSEQ multiplex PCR, and TCRdb holds only the in-frame ones, with some missing. The sample shows a few hundred thousand clones, about 93% of them seen only once. The treatment is: some 20 received Ad26.COV2.S at low or high dose, single or two shots; 5 received placebo; per-sample allocation not given. Day 63 after the first injection of vaccine or placebo was the sampling time. This specimen consisted of peripheral blood, obtained in a trial of Ad26.COV2.S vaccine versus placebo. The source is a person between 18 and 59 years old who received the Ad26.COV2.S COVID-19 vaccine or a placebo.

The chain recombines TRBV7-9 with TRBJ2-3; D is ambiguous. Trimming pared 3 bases from V and 10 bases from J, leaving 11 bases between. The CDR3 has 12 amino acids. Germline assignment: CDR1 SEHNR and CDR2 FQNEAQ (reference sequence). The CDR3 here is CASSLTSPSQYF. The CDR3 DNA is TGTGCCAGCAGCTTGACCAGCCCATCGCAGTATTTT. The variable domain in full, completed from reference TRBV7-9 and TRBJ2-3, reads DTGVSQNPRHKITKRGQNVTFRCDPISEHNRLYWYRQTLGQGPEFLTYFQNEAQLEKSRLLSDRFSAERPKGSFSTLEIQRTEQGDSAMYLCASSLTSPSQYFGPGTRLTVL.

The chain joins TRBV28 to TRBJ2-3, with 8 bases lining up with TRBD2. Germline V gene sequence: CDR1 MDHEN, CDR2 SYDVKM. The CDR3 has 18 amino acids. The ends lost 5 bases at V and 0 bases at J; junction bases unmatched: 13. The CDR3 loop reads CASSPGIAGPLSTDTQYF. The DNA for the CDR3 is TGTGCCAGCAGTCCCGGGATAGCGGGGCCCTTAAGCACAGATACGCAGTATTTT.

This clone was counted only a few times. V and J are TRBV5-4 and TRBJ1-5; the D is unclear. The CDR3 covers 13 residues. Trimming pared 0 bases from V and 6 bases from J, leaving 7 bases between. Germline V gene lookup returns CDR1 SGHNT and CDR2 YYREEE (reference sequence). CDR3 bases: TGTGCCAGCAGCTTGGATCCGGGTCAGCCCCAGCATTTT. The encoded protein is CASSLDPGQPQHF.

This clone was found once. In DNA, the CDR3 is TGTGCCAGCAGCCTTCGGGACTCCCAAGATACGCAGTATTTT. Its translation is CASSLRDSQDTQYF. This chain connects TRBV3-1 (or the pseudogene TRBV3-2) to TRBJ2-3; tentatively, D is TRBD2 (6 bases). Germline values: CDR1 LGHDT, CDR2 YNNKEL (reference sequence). This CDR3 comprises 14 residues. Trimming removed 4 bases at V and 5 bases at J, with 13 bases between.

V gene TRBV2 combines with J gene TRBJ2-7; 7 bases are a match to TRBD1. Germline V gene lookup returns CDR1 SNHLY and CDR2 FYNNEI. With V trimmed by 7 bases and J by 3 bases, 3 bases remained unmatched. The CDR3 spans 12 residues. The CDR3 coding sequence is TGTGCCAGCATGGCAGGGGGCTACGAGCAGTACTTC. Its translation is CASMAGGYEQYF.

This chain uses TRBV19 with TRBJ1-2, with 9 bases lining up with TRBD1. The V gene's germline CDR1 is LNHDA and CDR2 SQIVND (reference sequence). The V segment lost 3 bases and the J segment 3 bases; nucleotides outside the gene matches: 5. The CDR3 runs 15 residues. CDR3 region: CASSMGTGYDYGYTF. The CDR3 DNA sequence: TGTGCCAGTAGTATGGGGACAGGGTACGACTATGGCTACACCTTC.

The chain recombines TRBV6-5 with TRBJ1-2; 8 bases map to TRBD1. This CDR3 spans 14 amino acids. CDR1 and CDR2 (germline): MNHEY, SVGAGI. With 6 bases clipped from V and 7 bases from J, the junction kept 10 bases outside the gene matches. The chain's CDR3 is CASSYLQGGGGYTF. The CDR3 DNA reads as TGTGCCAGCAGCTACCTACAGGGGGGTGGTGGCTACACCTTC.

The chain couples TRBV10-3 to TRBJ1-4, with D possibly being TRBD1 (5 bases). Deletions cut 4 bases from V and 1 base from J, with 7 bases between. The CDR3 is 14 residues long. CDR1 is ENHRY, CDR2 SYGVKD, per germline. The CDR3, as DNA: TGTGCCATCAGTGCTGGGGGAACTAATGAAAAACTGTTTTTT. It encodes CAISAGGTNEKLFF.

The CDR3 nucleotides are TGTGCCAGCAGTGACCCAGGGGTACCTGGCTACACCTTC. It translates to CASSDPGVPGYTF. The rearrangement uses TRBV6-1 and TRBJ1-2; D possibly corresponds to TRBD1 (6 bases). The CDR3 has 13 residues. V lost 3 bases and J lost 7, with 12 bases in between. Germline V CDR1 and CDR2: MNHNS, SASEGT.

This clone was seen more than once but under ten times. Other DNA variants within this sample encode the same CDR3. The rearrangement joins TRBV6-5 to TRBJ1-5; the match to TRBD1 covers 10 bases. J was trimmed by 4 bases and V by 4 bases; bases with no gene match: 1. Germline values: CDR1 MNHEY, CDR2 SVGAGI. This CDR3 region has 14 residues. This chain's CDR3 is CASSWTGGNQPQHF. CDR3 nucleotides: TGTGCCAGCAGTTGGACAGGGGGTAATCAGCCCCAGCATTTT.

The chain has TRBV4-2 and TRBJ2-3; D is undetermined. Germline CDR1 and CDR2: LGHNA and YNFKEQ. The V and J ends lost 1 base and 2 bases respectively, with 10 bases between them. This CDR3 contains 15 residues. CDR3 loop: CASSQVESATDTQYF. In DNA, the CDR3 is TGTGCCAGCAGCCAAGTGGAGAGTGCCACAGATACGCAGTATTTT.

This clone occurred once. The V and J genes are TRBV7-9 and TRBJ2-1, with TRBD2 matching over 14 bases. This CDR3 spans 16 amino acids. CDR1 and CDR2 from the germline V gene are SEHNR and FQNEAQ (reference sequence). The ends lost 3 bases at V and 9 bases at J; junction bases unmatched: 7. CDR3 nucleotide sequence: TGTGCCAGCAGCTTTGGACTAGCGGGAGGAATGGGTGAGCAGTTCTTC. Protein sequence: CASSFGLAGGMGEQFF. The full variable domain, with the rest looked up from reference TRBV7-9 and TRBJ2-1, is DTGVSQNPRHKITKRGQNVTFRCDPISEHNRLYWYRQTLGQGPEFLTYFQNEAQLEKSRLLSDRFSAERPKGSFSTLEIQRTEQGDSAMYLCASSFGLAGGMGEQFFGPGTRLTVL.

In this sample, this clone turned up once. This chain joins TRBV3-1 (or the pseudogene TRBV3-2) and TRBJ2-3; tentatively, D is TRBD2 (5 bases). V lost 0 bases, J lost 3 bases, and 13 bases lay in between. The CDR3 contains 16 residues. CDR1 and CDR2 (germline): LGHDT, YNNKEL (reference sequence). CDR3 coding DNA: TGTGCCAGCAGCCAAGATTTAAGTCCGGGAACAGATACGCAGTATTTT. The encoded protein is CASSQDLSPGTDTQYF.

The chain combines TRBV6-6 with TRBJ2-7; 9 nucleotides agree with TRBD1. CDR3 size: 15 residues. The ends lost 10 bases at V and 5 bases at J; junction bases unmatched: 15. In germline, CDR1 is MNHNY, CDR2 SVGAGI (reference sequence). The CDR3 reads CATNSAGQGRHEQYF. CDR3 bases: TGTGCCACCAACTCAGCGGGACAGGGTCGACACGAGCAGTACTTC.

The rearrangement joins TRBV7-2 to TRBJ2-6; D is possibly TRBD1 or TRBD2 (5 bases each). Trimming took 5 bases from V and 1 from J, leaving 15 bases between them. Germline values: CDR1 SGHTA, CDR2 FQGNSA. This CDR3 comprises 17 residues. The CDR3 DNA reads as TGTGCCAGCAGCCCGACCGGGGCGGCATCTGGGGCCAACGTCCTGACTTTC. Translating gives CASSPTGAASGANVLTF.